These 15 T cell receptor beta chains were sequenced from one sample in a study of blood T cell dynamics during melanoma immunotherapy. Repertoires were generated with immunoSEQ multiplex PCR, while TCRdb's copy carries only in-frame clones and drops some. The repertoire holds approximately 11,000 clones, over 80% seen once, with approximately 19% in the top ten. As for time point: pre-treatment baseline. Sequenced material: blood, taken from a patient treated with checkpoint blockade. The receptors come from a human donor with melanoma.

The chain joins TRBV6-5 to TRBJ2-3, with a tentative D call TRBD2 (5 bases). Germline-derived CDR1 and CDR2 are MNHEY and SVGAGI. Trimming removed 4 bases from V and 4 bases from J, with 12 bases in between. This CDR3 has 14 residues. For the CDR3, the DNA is TGTGCCAGCAGTTTAAGGGAGCCCCCAGATACGCAGTATTTT. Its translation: CASSLREPPDTQYF.

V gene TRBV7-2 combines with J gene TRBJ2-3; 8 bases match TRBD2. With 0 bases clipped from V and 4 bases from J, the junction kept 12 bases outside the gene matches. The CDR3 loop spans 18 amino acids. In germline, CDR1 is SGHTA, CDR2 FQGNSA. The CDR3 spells CASSLAPRSGGGADTQYF. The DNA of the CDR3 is TGTGCCAGCAGCTTAGCCCCTAGGAGCGGGGGAGGGGCAGATACGCAGTATTTT.

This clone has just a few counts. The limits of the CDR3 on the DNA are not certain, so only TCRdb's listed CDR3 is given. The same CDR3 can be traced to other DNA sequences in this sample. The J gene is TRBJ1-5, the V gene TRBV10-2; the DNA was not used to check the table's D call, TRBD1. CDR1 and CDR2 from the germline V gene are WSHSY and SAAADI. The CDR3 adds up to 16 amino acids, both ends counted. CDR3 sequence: CASSSSDRVMSQPQHF.

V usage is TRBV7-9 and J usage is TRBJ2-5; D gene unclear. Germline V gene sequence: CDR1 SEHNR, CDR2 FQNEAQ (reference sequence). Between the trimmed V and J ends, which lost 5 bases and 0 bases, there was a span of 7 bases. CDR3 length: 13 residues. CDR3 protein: CASSPENQETQYF. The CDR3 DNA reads TGTGCCAGCAGCCCAGAAAACCAAGAGACCCAGTACTTC.

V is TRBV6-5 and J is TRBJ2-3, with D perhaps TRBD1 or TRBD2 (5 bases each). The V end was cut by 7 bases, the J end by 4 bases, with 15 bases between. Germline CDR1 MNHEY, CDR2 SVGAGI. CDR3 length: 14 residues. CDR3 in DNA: TGTGCCAGCACCAAAATGGGGGTCCCAGATACGCAGTATTTT. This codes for CASTKMGVPDTQYF.

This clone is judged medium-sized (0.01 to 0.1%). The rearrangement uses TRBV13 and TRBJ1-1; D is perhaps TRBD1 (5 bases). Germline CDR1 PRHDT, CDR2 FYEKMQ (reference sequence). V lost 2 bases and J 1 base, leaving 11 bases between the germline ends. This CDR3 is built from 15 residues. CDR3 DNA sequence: TGTGCCAGCAGCTTAAGGGGTTCGGCGAACACTGAAGCTTTCTTT. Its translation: CASSLRGSANTEAFF.

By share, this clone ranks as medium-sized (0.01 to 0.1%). The CDR3 loop reads CASSSRTGGTEAFF. The CDR3 bases are TGCGCCAGCAGCTCTAGGACAGGGGGCACTGAAGCTTTCTTT. The gene calls are TRBV5-1 and TRBJ1-1; TRBD1 agrees at 10 bases. The CDR3 consists of 14 residues. Trimming cost V 3 bases and J 4 bases; bases outside gene matches: 3. Germline values: CDR1 SGHRS, CDR2 YFSETQ.

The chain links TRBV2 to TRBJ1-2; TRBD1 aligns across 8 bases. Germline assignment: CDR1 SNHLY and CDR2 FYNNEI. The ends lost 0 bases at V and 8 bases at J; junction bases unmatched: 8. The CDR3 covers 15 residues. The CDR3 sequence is CASSEAQGAIIGYTF. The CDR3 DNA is TGTGCCAGCAGTGAAGCCCAGGGGGCGATTATAGGCTACACCTTC.

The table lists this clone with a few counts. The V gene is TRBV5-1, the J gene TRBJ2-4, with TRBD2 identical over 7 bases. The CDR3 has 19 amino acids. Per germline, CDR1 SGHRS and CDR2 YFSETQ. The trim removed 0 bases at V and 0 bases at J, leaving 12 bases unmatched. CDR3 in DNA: TGCGCCAGCAGCTTGGGGGGAGGGGACCCCTCCCTAGCCAAAAACATTCAGTACTTC. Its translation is CASSLGGGDPSLAKNIQYF. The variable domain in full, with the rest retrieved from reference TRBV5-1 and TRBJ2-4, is KAGVTQTPRYLIKTRGQQVTLSCSPISGHRSVSWYQQTPGQGLQFLFEYFSETQRNKGNFPGRFSGRQFSNSRSEMNVSTLELGDSALYLCASSLGGGDPSLAKNIQYFGAGTRLSVL.

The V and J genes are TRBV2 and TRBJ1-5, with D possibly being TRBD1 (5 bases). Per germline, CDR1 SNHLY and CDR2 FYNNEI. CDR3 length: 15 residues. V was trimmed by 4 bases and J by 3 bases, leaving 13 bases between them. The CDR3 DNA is TGTGCCAGCAGTGTTCAGAAGGGGCCCAATCAGCCCCAGCATTTT. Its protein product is CASSVQKGPNQPQHF.

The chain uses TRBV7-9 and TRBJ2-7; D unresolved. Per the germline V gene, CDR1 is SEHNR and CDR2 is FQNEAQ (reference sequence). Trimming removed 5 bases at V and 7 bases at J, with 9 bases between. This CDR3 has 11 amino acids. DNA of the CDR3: TGTGCCAGCAGCCTAGGGCGGGAGCAGTACGTC. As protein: CASSLGREQYV.

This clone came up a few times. The CDR3 DNA reads TGTGCCAGCAGCCCTTCCAGCACCGGGGAGCTGTTTTTT. Translation gives CASSPSSTGELFF. The rearrangement links TRBV9 to TRBJ2-2; D is ambiguous. There are 13 residues in the CDR3. The V gene lost 4 bases and the J gene lost 4 bases, with 8 bases spanning the gap. Germline V CDR1 and CDR2: SGDLS, YYNGEE.

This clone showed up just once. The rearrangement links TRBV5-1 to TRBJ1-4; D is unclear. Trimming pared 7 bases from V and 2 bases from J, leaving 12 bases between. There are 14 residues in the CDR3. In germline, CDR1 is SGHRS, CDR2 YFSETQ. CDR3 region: CASSLGPTNEKLFF. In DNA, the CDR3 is TGCGCCAGCTCCCTCGGGCCGACTAATGAAAAACTGTTTTTT.

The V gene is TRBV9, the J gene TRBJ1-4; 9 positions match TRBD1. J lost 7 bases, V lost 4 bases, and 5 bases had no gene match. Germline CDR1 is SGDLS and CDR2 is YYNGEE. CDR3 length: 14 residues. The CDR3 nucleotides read TGTGCCAGCAGCTTGGGACAGGGAACTGAAAAACTGTTTTTT. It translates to CASSLGQGTEKLFF.

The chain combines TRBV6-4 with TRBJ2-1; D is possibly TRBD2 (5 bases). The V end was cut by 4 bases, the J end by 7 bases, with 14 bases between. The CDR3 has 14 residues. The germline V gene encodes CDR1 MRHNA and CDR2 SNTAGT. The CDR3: CASSVEAGMNEQFF. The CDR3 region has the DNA TGTGCCAGCAGTGTGGAGGCTGGGATGAATGAGCAGTTCTTC.